This record concerns one T cell receptor beta chain sequence. The data originate from a study of blood T cell repertoires in COVID-19. Turning to the study itself: From T cells, B-cell-depleted T cells, or PBMCs came the material, which was cDNA or gDNA.

This CDR3 comprises 15 residues. With V trimmed by 2 bases and J by 6 bases, 9 bases remained unmatched. Germline values: CDR1 MNHEY, CDR2 SVGAGI. The authors' processing: Reference gene primers were amplified, and this amplification served to estimate nucleated cell counts. The assay was immunoSEQ multiplex PCR, and TCRdb's table has in-frame clones only and misses some. Clone size and V and J calls were adopted from that table, with D and trimming inferred from the DNA. The sample consists of around 190,000 clones, about four fifths of them appearing once. The sequencing sample was made of peripheral blood. The chain links TRBV6-5 to TRBJ1-2, with 7 bases identical to TRBD1. The origin of this receptor is a woman aged 70-85 years with COVID-19, enrolled during active disease. The CDR3 DNA reads TGTGCCAGCAGTTACGTGGCAGGGGGTGGGAATGGCTACACCTTC. Translation: CASSYVAGGGNGYTF.